This T cell receptor (beta chain) was identified during a study of tumor-infiltrating lymphocytes in primary liver carcinoma. On the study more broadly: About 3.5 to 8 million productive TCRbeta reads were obtained from the samples, with similar numbers across tissue types.

Extraction also yielded germline DNA, while blood RNA was obtained from unsorted whole blood. The patients lived with chronic HBV infection and had not yet received any treatment. Notes on this clonotype: Its antigen is currently unknown.

Production of TCR beta cDNA used roughly 500 ng total RNA together with a constant-region primer. Three nested multiplex PCR rounds of slightly modified ARM-PCR generated TCR beta libraries. Use of TRBV1-TRBV30 forward primers with a C-beta reverse primer characterized the first two PCR rounds, which lasted about 10 cycles each. TCRdb re-called the multiplex PCR reads through MiXCR, storing one row per CDR3 protein. The sample includes about 310,000 distinct CDR3 sequences, 55% to 65% of them seen just once. Germline V lookup: CDR1 SQVTM, CDR2 ANQGSEA. This CDR3 spans 13 amino acids. V lost 6 bases, J lost 5 bases, and 15 bases lay in between. Study results and caveats: Samples were bulk unsorted, so CD4+ and CD8+ repertoires were not compared. The difference in top-250-clone fraction between tumors and blood was significant, favoring tumors (p = 0.039).

The sequenced sample consisted of peripheral blood. This TCR was recovered from a man aged 40-49 years with primary liver carcinoma and hepatitis B virus infection. The chain combines TRBV29-1 with TRBJ2-3; D may be TRBD2 (5 bases). In nucleotides, the CDR3 is TGCAGCGTCTCGACTATCGGAGGAGATACGCAGTATTTT. Amino acids: CSVSTIGGDTQYF.